This TCR beta chain is drawn from a study of cytomegalovirus exposure and HLA in healthy donors. This CDR3 spans 14 amino acids. Germline V CDR1 and CDR2: SQVTM, ANQGSEA. Germline trimming cut 4 bases from V and 4 bases from J; bases unmatched to any gene: 7. The primer mix had 60 Vbeta and 13 Jbeta primers. The authors' processing: An analysis that came later counted approximately 76 million unique TCR beta chains, 9 million to 12 million shared. Only in-frame clones appear in the TCRdb table, and some are missing; sequencing was by immunoSEQ multiplex PCR. That table gives V, J and clone size, and the DNA gave D and trimming. The repertoire holds about 120,000 clones, with more than 65% as singletons.

Sequencing used PBMCs. This chain joins TRBV29-1 and TRBJ2-1, with 7 bases fitting TRBD2. The receptor comes from a man in his forties or fifties in good health and CMV-seropositive. The CDR3 loop reads CSVGGGRDYNEQFF. CDR3 coding DNA: TGCAGCGTTGGTGGAGGGAGGGATTACAATGAGCAGTTCTTC.